This TCR beta chain was captured by sequencing in a study of shared T cell receptors in the human thymus. The CDR3 has 15 amino acids. Germline V CDR1 and CDR2: LGHNA, YNFKEQ. Trimming cost V 7 bases and J 0 bases, with 10 bases left between them. Assay used: immunoSEQ multiplex PCR; TCRdb lists only in-frame clones, some missing. The data contain more than 550,000 clones, about 90% of them singletons. These data are also associated with another study on human thymus T cells. This second study notes: Among the donors, all were healthy Finnish infants having corrective surgery for congenital heart defects. Resections from corrective heart surgery provided thymus tissue.

The chain links TRBV4-2 to TRBJ1-6; D ambiguous. The TCR comes from a boy under two years old with a congenital heart defect. Sequenced input: thymocytes. The DNA for the CDR3 is TGTGCCAGCAACCCAGTGGTCTCCTATAATTCACCCCTCCACTTT. It translates to CASNPVVSYNSPLHF.